This passage covers 7 T cell receptor beta chains from one sample sequenced in a study of blood T cells in healthy people across ages. Combining a sample-barcoded 5' primer with a J-beta primer mix, a second PCR ran for roughly 7 to 11 cycles. TCRdb itself ran the 5' RACE reads through MiXCR, one entry per CDR3 protein. The table records over 300,000 distinct CDR3 sequences, about half of them present only once. Sequences were obtained from blood. These receptors all come from a man aged 55 to 69 in good health.

This sequence joins TRBV3-1 and TRBJ2-3; 8 bases agree with TRBD2. V shed 1 base and J 8 bases; nucleotides not matched to a gene: 11. The CDR3 loop spans 16 amino acids. Germline CDR1 reads LGHDT; CDR2 reads YNNKEL (reference sequence). The CDR3 nucleotides read TGTGCCAGCAGCCAAGGAGGCTTAGCGGGGAAGGTTACGCAGTATTTT. The encoded protein is CASSQGGLAGKVTQYF.

This clonotype has only a few counts. V usage is TRBV29-1 and J usage is TRBJ2-1, with D unclear. This CDR3 has 9 amino acids. Trimming removed 5 bases at V and 10 bases at J, with 6 bases between. Germline V gene sequence: CDR1 SQVTM, CDR2 ANQGSEA. The CDR3 loop is CSVSYEQFF. DNA of the CDR3: TGCAGCGTTTCGTACGAGCAGTTCTTC.

Here the CDR3 DNA reads TGTGCCTGGAGTGCGACAGGGGTCTATGGCTACACCTTC. Translation gives CAWSATGVYGYTF. The rearrangement joins TRBV30 to TRBJ1-2, with 8 bases fitting TRBD1. V lost 1 base, J lost 4 bases, and 2 bases stayed unmatched. Germline V CDR1 and CDR2: GTSNPN, SVGIG (reference sequence). There are 13 residues in the CDR3.

This rearrangement joins TRBV15 to TRBJ2-5, with no clear D. V gave up 0 bases and J gave up 4 bases, with 6 bases separating them. The CDR3 runs to 13 residues. Germline CDR1 and CDR2: LNHNV and YYDKDF (reference sequence). The CDR3, as DNA: TGTGCCACCAGCAGAGATCTTGGAGAGACCCAGTACTTC. Translated: CATSRDLGETQYF.

The J gene is TRBJ1-5, the V gene TRBV28; 8 nucleotides match TRBD1. Trimming took 6 bases from V and 5 from J; bases not matched to a gene: 6. This CDR3 is built from 14 residues. CDR1 and CDR2 (germline): MDHEN, SYDVKM. CDR3 sequence reads: CASSLRQGHQPQHF. CDR3 bases: TGTGCCAGCAGCCTAAGACAGGGGCATCAGCCCCAGCATTTT.

The V and J genes are TRBV2 and TRBJ2-1, with 8 positions matching TRBD2. The J segment lost 11 bases and the V segment lost 2 bases, leaving 5 bases of the junction unmatched. CDR3 length: 13 amino acids. Germline values: CDR1 SNHLY, CDR2 FYNNEI. This CDR3 reads CASSELREAKQFF. The CDR3 DNA reads as TGTGCCAGCAGTGAATTGCGGGAGGCTAAGCAGTTCTTC.

The chain joins TRBV5-5 to TRBJ1-4; 9 bases are shared with TRBD1. The germline V gene encodes CDR1 SGHKS and CDR2 YYEKEE (reference sequence). CDR3 length: 16 residues. The ends lost 5 bases at V and 8 bases at J; junction bases unmatched: 13. Here the CDR3 DNA reads TGTGCCAGCAGAGATGGTCCCGGGACAGGGAACGAAAAACTGTTTTTT. Translation gives CASRDGPGTGNEKLFF.